The T cell receptor beta chain described here comes from a study of response to subunit inactivated influenza vaccine. Overall study results and limits: The authors offered the suggestion that each seasonal influenza vaccination recruits few new T cells.

TCRdb processed the RT-PCR reads anew with MiXCR; each CDR3 protein has one entry. The repertoire holds roughly 700,000 distinct CDR3 sequences, with roughly 13% as singletons. V lost 5 bases and J lost 3; bases outside the gene matches: 5. Germline CDR1 reads SGHTA; CDR2 reads FQGNSA. The CDR3 sequence is 16 residues long. Turning to this clonotype: Its antigen is unidentified.

The receptor's source is a man in his fifties who received an inactivated influenza vaccine. The source material was PBMCs from blood, sampled less than 15 days before vaccination. The genes are TRBV7-2 and TRBJ2-3; 13 nucleotides match TRBD2. Written as DNA, the CDR3 is TGTGCCAGCAGCAAGTGGACTAGCGGGAGTACAGATACGCAGTATTTT. Translating it yields CASSKWTSGSTDTQYF.